Presented here are 14 T cell receptor beta chains from one specimen sequenced in a study of blood T cell repertoires in COVID-19. Profiled with immunoSEQ multiplex PCR; TCRdb holds only in-frame clones, not every one. The sample holds roughly 300,000 clones, 87% seen once. What was sequenced was peripheral blood. These TCRs come from a woman in her thirties or forties who had recovered from COVID-19.

The V and J genes are TRBV20-1 and TRBJ1-2; D uncertain. This CDR3 comprises 16 residues. Trimming took 3 bases from V and 6 from J, leaving 23 bases between them. Per the germline V gene, CDR1 is DFQATT and CDR2 is SNEGSKA (reference sequence). CDR3 residues: CSASWAGGPPRDGYTF. Written as DNA, the CDR3 is TGCAGTGCTAGTTGGGCGGGAGGCCCCCCGAGGGATGGCTACACCTTC.

This chain links TRBV5-1 with TRBJ1-1, with 9 nucleotides matching TRBD1. There are 15 residues in the CDR3. V lost 3 bases to trimming and J lost 2 bases; unmatched junction nucleotides: 5. CDR1 is SGHRS, CDR2 YFSETQ, per germline. In DNA, the CDR3 is TGCGCCAGCAGCTCTACAGGGGGCAAAAACACTGAAGCTTTCTTT. Its protein product is CASSSTGGKNTEAFF.

The V call is TRBV6-5, the J call TRBJ1-1, with D perhaps TRBD1 (5 bases). V was pared by 7 bases and J by 2 bases, with 11 bases between. This CDR3 has 13 residues. Looked up from germline, CDR1 is MNHEY and CDR2 is SVGAGI. The DNA of the CDR3 is TGTGCCAGCATTCAGGGCCATAACACTGAAGCTTTCTTT. Translated: CASIQGHNTEAFF.

The rearrangement links TRBV7-2 to TRBJ2-1, with unresolved D. Germline-derived CDR1 and CDR2 are SGHTA and FQGNSA. Trimming stripped 3 bases from V and 6 bases from J, with 15 bases between. CDR3 length: 15 residues. The CDR3 protein is CASSFEVRLPNEQFF. For the CDR3, the DNA is TGTGCCAGCAGCTTTGAGGTTCGGCTCCCCAATGAGCAGTTCTTC.

The chain recombines TRBV19 with TRBJ2-7; 13 nucleotides align to TRBD2. The CDR3 contains 14 residues. Trimming at V came to 6 bases and at J to 3 bases, leaving 2 bases not matched to a gene. CDR1 and CDR2 from the germline V gene are LNHDA and SQIVND (reference sequence). The DNA of the CDR3 is TGTGCCAGTAGCGGACTAGCGGGGGTCTACGAGCAGTACTTC. As protein: CASSGLAGVYEQYF.

CDR3 loop: CASSLVALGTGEGKTQYF. The CDR3 DNA reads TGTGCCAGCAGCTTGGTGGCCCTAGGGACAGGGGAAGGGAAGACCCAGTACTTC. The V and J genes are TRBV5-5 and TRBJ2-5; the match to TRBD1 covers 10 bases. The CDR3 extends over 18 amino acids. Per germline, CDR1 SGHKS and CDR2 YYEKEE (reference sequence). V was pared by 0 bases and J by 6 bases, with 14 bases of the junction left unmatched.

This clone was seen a single time. The same CDR3 arises from other DNA sequences in this sample as well. CDR3 region: CASSLGAGNTEAFF. The CDR3 DNA sequence: TGCGCCAGCAGCCTGGGGGCGGGGAACACTGAAGCTTTCTTT. The rearrangement links TRBV5-1 to TRBJ1-1, with a tentative D call TRBD1 (6 bases). The V gene's germline CDR1 is SGHRS and CDR2 YFSETQ. Trimming pared 4 bases from V and 1 base from J, leaving 11 bases between. This CDR3 is 14 amino acids long.

This chain joins TRBV11-2 and TRBJ1-2; a possible D gene is TRBD1 (5 bases). V was shortened by 5 bases and J by 3 bases, with 16 bases between the two germline ends. CDR3 size: 15 residues. The germline gives CDR1 SGHAT, CDR2 FQNNGV. The CDR3 DNA follows: TGTGCCAGCAGCGAAGGGGTAGAGGTGCACTATGGCTACACCTTC. Protein sequence: CASSEGVEVHYGYTF.

V and J are TRBV6-2 or TRBV6-3 and TRBJ2-1, with no clear D. Trimming cost V 2 bases and J 0 bases, with 11 bases left between them. This CDR3 comprises 16 residues. CDR1 and CDR2 (germline): MNHEY, SVGEGT. DNA of the CDR3: TGTGCCAGCAGTTACCTGGGCCCCCGCTCCTACAATGAGCAGTTCTTC. It encodes CASSYLGPRSYNEQFF.

In the case of this clone: Other DNA variants within this sample encode the same CDR3. The CDR3 region is CASSVEGQPNYGYTF. CDR3 nucleotide sequence: TGTGCCAGCAGCGTAGAGGGACAGCCCAACTATGGCTACACCTTC. The chain links TRBV9 to TRBJ1-2; TRBD1 matches 7 bases. The CDR3 totals 15 residues. V gave up 0 bases and J gave up 2 bases; unmatched junction bases: 4. Germline loops: CDR1 SGDLS, CDR2 YYNGEE.

The DNA of the CDR3 is TGTGCCAGCCGAGACAGGGTTAATCAGCCCCAGCATTTT. Its protein product is CASRDRVNQPQHF. The V call is TRBV6-5, the J call TRBJ1-5; 7 bases are shared with TRBD1. Trimming removed 8 bases from V and 4 bases from J; junction bases left unmatched: 5. Germline V gene lookup returns CDR1 MNHEY and CDR2 SVGAGI. The CDR3 totals 13 residues.

The chain joins TRBV14 to TRBJ2-1; TRBD1 is a possible D gene (5 bases). The CDR3 covers 14 residues. V was shortened by 3 bases and J by 6 bases, with 12 bases between the two germline ends. Germline values: CDR1 SGHDN, CDR2 FVKESK. The CDR3 reads CASSHLGQGNEQFF. For the CDR3, the DNA is TGTGCCAGCAGCCACCTCGGACAAGGCAATGAGCAGTTCTTC.

The chain combines TRBV10-3 with TRBJ1-1; TRBD1 is a possible D gene (5 bases). The CDR3 has 11 amino acids. V lost 7 bases to trimming and J lost 6 bases, with 9 bases between them. The germline CDR1 and CDR2 sequences are ENHRY and SYGVKD. CDR3 region: CAITDRAEAFF. The DNA for the CDR3 is TGTGCCATCACCGACAGAGCTGAAGCTTTCTTT.

This chain connects TRBV7-6 to TRBJ1-2, with 11 bases fitting TRBD1. Trimming removed 5 bases from V and 4 bases from J; junction bases left unmatched: 6. CDR3 size: 15 residues. Germline V gene lookup returns CDR1 SGHVS and CDR2 FNYEAQ. In DNA form, the CDR3 reads TGTGCCAGCAGCCCGGGGACAGGGGGGGCCTATGGCTACACCTTC. Encoded protein: CASSPGTGGAYGYTF.